This is a list of T cell receptor beta chains from one sample in a study of CD8+CD57+ T cells in acquired aplastic anemia. Via MiXCR, TCRdb re-called the reads, giving one row per CDR3 protein. The table shows fewer than 250,000 distinct CDR3 sequences, with roughly half occurring only once. The sample consisted of sorted CD4+, CD8+, or CD8+CD57+ T cells (not recorded which) from PBMCs. The receptors come from a human donor with aplastic anemia. CDR3s include the opening cysteine and the closing phenylalanine or tryptophan. Fields, in order: V gene, clone size, D gene, J gene, CDR3 DNA, CDR3 protein. D genes are given only for firm matches. Rows give clone size only sometimes, using once, few, many, or a class for an expanded clone.

V gene: TRBV20-1; clone size: NA; D gene: NA; J gene: TRBJ1-2; CDR3 DNA: TGCAGTGCTAGAGGCAGGGTTGATGGCTACACCTTC; CDR3 protein: CSARGRVDGYTF
V gene: TRBV15; clone size: NA; D gene: TRBD1; J gene: TRBJ1-2; CDR3 DNA: TGTGCCACCAGCAGTATGGACAGGGGCGGCTATGGCTACACCTTC; CDR3 protein: CATSSMDRGGYGYTF
V gene: TRBV9; clone size: NA; D gene: TRBD1; J gene: TRBJ2-6; CDR3 DNA: TGTGCCAGCAGCGCGACAGGGGGTGGGGCCAACGTCCTGACTTTC; CDR3 protein: CASSATGGGANVLTF
V gene: TRBV19; clone size: NA; D gene: NA; J gene: TRBJ1-2; CDR3 DNA: TGTGCCAGTAGTATCCTGCAGGGTGGCTACACCTTC; CDR3 protein: CASSILQGGYTF
V gene: TRBV24-1; clone size: NA; D gene: NA; J gene: TRBJ2-5; CDR3 DNA: TGTGCCACCAGTGAGACCGTCCTAAATGGTGCAGAGACCCAGTACTTC; CDR3 protein: CATSETVLNGAETQYF
V gene: TRBV29-1; clone size: NA; D gene: TRBD1; J gene: TRBJ1-2; CDR3 DNA: TGCAGCGTTGTCGGACAGGTTTCTATTGCCGGCTACACCTTC; CDR3 protein: CSVVGQVSIAGYTF
V gene: TRBV19; clone size: NA; D gene: NA; J gene: TRBJ1-6; CDR3 DNA: TGTGCCACTCATGGAGAGGGTTGGGTGTATAAGGGCAATCAGCCCCTCCACTTT; CDR3 protein: CATHGEGWVYKGNQPLHF
V gene: TRBV2; clone size: many; D gene: TRBD2; J gene: TRBJ2-1; CDR3 DNA: TGTGCCAGCAGTGAAGGGCCTAGCGGGGGGCCGTCCTACAATGAGCAGTTCTTC; CDR3 protein: CASSEGPSGGPSYNEQFF
V gene: TRBV10-3; clone size: NA; D gene: TRBD2; J gene: TRBJ2-1; CDR3 DNA: TGTGCCATCAGGAGGGGACTATACAATGAGCAGTTCTTC; CDR3 protein: CAIRRGLYNEQFF
V gene: TRBV7-2; clone size: once; D gene: NA; J gene: TRBJ2-7; CDR3 DNA: TGTGCCAGCAGCTTAGGGGCTAAGCTAACCTACGAGCAGTACTTC; CDR3 protein: CASSLGAKLTYEQYF
V gene: TRBV20-1; clone size: NA; D gene: NA; J gene: TRBJ1-2; CDR3 DNA: TGCAGTGCTAGAACCGGGGTACTAGGTGGCTACACCTTC; CDR3 protein: CSARTGVLGGYTF